The clone carrying this T cell receptor beta chain was detected only a few times. Its antigen is unknown. This sample stems from a study of beta chain features in type 1 diabetes. Study-wide context: Cell yields, age and gender were similar between patients and healthy donors. Across all samples, over 85 million sorted cells were examined. The study's findings and limits: All four CD4+ subsets from Type 1 diabetes patients carried moderately but significantly shorter TCRB CDR3s.

Sorted populations were all over 98% pure. The authors reverse transcribed all of the isolated RNA, so sequencing captured expressed TCRB transcripts. The table came from immunoSEQ multiplex PCR; TCRdb's copy has only in-frame clones and leaves some out. The sample has roughly 250,000 clones; about 71% are singletons. The sequenced sample consisted of naive CD4+ T cells from blood. The clonotype was recovered from a man aged 25-45 years in good health.

The CDR3 bases are TGTGCCAGCAGTGAATCAGCGGGGAGGGCTTTCTTT. This translates into CASSESAGRAFF. V usage is TRBV25-1 and J usage is TRBJ1-1; D call uncertain. The germline V and J ends were trimmed by 1 base and 11 bases, with 11 bases remaining between them. CDR3 size: 12 residues. CDR1 and CDR2 (germline): MGHDK, SYGVNS. The whole variable domain, remainder taken from reference TRBV25-1 and TRBJ1-1, is EADIYQTPRYLVIGTGKKITLECSQTMGHDKMYWYQQDPGMELHLIHYSYGVNSTEKGDLSSESTVSRIRTEHFPLTLESARPSHTSQYLCASSESAGRAFFGQGTRLTVV.